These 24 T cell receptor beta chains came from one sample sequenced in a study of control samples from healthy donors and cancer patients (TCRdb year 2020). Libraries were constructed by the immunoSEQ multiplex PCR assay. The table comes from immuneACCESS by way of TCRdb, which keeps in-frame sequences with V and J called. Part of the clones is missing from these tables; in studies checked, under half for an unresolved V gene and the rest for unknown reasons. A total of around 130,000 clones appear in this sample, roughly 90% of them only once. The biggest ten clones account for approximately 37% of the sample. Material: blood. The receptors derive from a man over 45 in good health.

This CDR3 reads CSVQGGHGYTF. The CDR3 bases are TGCAGCGTTCAGGGAGGACATGGCTACACCTTC. The chain uses TRBV29-1 and TRBJ1-2; maybe TRBD1 (5 bases). Trimming stripped 5 bases from V and 6 bases from J, with 10 bases between. The CDR3 totals 11 residues. The germline gives CDR1 SQVTM, CDR2 ANQGSEA.

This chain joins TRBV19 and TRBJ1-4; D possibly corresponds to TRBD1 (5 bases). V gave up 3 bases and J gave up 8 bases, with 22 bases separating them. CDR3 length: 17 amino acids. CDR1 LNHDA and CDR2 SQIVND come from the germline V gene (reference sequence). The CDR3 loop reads CASSMEGERRDLEKLFF. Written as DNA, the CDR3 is TGTGCCAGTAGTATGGAAGGGGAACGACGTGATTTAGAAAAACTGTTTTTT.

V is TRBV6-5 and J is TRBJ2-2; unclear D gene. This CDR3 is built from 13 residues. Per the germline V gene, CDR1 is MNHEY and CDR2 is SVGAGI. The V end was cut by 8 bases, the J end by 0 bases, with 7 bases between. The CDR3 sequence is CASCWTNTGELFF. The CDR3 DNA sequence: TGTGCCAGCTGTTGGACGAACACCGGGGAGCTGTTTTTT.

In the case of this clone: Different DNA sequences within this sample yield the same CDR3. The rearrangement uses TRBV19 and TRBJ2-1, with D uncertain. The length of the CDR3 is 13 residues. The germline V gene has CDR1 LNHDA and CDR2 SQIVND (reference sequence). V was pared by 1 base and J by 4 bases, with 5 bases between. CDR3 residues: CASSIGSYNEQFF. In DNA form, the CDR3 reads TGTGCCAGTAGTATAGGCAGTTACAATGAGCAGTTCTTC.

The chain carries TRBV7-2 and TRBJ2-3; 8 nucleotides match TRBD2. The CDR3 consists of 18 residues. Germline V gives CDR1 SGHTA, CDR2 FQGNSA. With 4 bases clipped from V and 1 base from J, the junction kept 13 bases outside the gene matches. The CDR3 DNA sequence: TGTGCCAGCAGCTCCCATGGTACAGCGGGGGCCCGCACAGATACGCAGTATTTT. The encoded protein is CASSSHGTAGARTDTQYF. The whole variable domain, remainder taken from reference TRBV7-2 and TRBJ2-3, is GAGVSQSPSNKVTEKGKDVELRCDPISGHTALYWYRQSLGQGLEFLIYFQGNSAPDKSGLPSDRFSAERTGGSVSTLTIQRTQQEDSAVYLCASSSHGTAGARTDTQYFGPGTRLTVL.

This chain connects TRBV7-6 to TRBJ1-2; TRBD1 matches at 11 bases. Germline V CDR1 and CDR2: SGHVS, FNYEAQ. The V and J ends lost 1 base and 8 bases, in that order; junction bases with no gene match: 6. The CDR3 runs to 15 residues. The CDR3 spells CASSLGGQGASGYTF. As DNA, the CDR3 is TGTGCCAGCAGCTTAGGCGGACAGGGGGCATCAGGCTACACCTTC.

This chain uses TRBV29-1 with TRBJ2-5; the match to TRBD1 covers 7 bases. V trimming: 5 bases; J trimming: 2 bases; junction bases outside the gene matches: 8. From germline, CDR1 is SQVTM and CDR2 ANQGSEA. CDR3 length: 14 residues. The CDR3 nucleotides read TGCAGCGTTCGATTCACAGGGGATCAAGAGACCCAGTACTTC. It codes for CSVRFTGDQETQYF.

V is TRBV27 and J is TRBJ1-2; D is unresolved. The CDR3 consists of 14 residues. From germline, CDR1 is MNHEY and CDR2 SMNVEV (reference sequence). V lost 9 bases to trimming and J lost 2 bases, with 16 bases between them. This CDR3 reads CASSSSFSNYGYTF. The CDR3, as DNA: TGTGCCAGTTCCTCGAGCTTTTCGAACTATGGCTACACCTTC.

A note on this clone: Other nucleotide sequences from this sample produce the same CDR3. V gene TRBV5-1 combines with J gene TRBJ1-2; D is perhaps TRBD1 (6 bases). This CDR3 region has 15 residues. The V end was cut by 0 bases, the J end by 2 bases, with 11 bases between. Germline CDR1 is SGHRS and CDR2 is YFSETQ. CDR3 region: CASSLEQGGNYGYTF. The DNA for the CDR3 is TGCGCCAGCAGCTTGGAACAGGGAGGAAACTATGGCTACACCTTC.

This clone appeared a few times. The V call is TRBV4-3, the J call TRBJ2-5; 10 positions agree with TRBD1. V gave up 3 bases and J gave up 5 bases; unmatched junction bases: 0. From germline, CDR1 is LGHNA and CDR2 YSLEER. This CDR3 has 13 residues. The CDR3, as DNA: TGCGCCAGCAGCCAGGACAGGGGGGAGACCCAGTACTTC. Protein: CASSQDRGETQYF.

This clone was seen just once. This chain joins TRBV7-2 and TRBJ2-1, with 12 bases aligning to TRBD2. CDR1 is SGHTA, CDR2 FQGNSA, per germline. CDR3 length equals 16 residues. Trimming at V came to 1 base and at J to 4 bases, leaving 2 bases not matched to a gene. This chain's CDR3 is CASSLGLAGGYNEQFF. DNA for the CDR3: TGTGCCAGCAGCTTAGGGCTAGCGGGGGGGTACAATGAGCAGTTCTTC.

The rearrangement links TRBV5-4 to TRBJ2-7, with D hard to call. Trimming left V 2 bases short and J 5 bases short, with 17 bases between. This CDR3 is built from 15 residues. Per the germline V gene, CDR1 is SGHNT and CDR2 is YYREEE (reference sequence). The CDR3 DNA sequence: TGTGCCAGCAGCTTTTCGAACCGGGCGCGCGACGAGCAGTACTTC. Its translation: CASSFSNRARDEQYF.

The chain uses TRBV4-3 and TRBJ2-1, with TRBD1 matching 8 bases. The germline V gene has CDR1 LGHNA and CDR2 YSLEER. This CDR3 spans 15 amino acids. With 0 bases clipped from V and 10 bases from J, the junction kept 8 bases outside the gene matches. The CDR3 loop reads CASSQDWQGAREQFF. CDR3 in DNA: TGCGCCAGCAGCCAAGATTGGCAGGGGGCAAGGGAGCAGTTCTTC.

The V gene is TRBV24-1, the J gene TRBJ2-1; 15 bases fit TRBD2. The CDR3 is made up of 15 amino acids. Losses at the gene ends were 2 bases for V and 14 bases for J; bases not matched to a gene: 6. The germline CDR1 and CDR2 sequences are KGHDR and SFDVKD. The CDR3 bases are TGTGCCACCAGTGATTCCTGGACTAGCGGGGGGGCAGAGTTCTTC. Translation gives CATSDSWTSGGAEFF.

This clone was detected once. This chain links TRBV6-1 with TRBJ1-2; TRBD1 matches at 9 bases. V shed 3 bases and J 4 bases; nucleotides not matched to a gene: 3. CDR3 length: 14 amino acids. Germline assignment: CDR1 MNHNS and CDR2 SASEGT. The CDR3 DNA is TGTGCCAGCAGTGAGCCGGGACAGGGCTATGGCTACACCTTC. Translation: CASSEPGQGYGYTF.

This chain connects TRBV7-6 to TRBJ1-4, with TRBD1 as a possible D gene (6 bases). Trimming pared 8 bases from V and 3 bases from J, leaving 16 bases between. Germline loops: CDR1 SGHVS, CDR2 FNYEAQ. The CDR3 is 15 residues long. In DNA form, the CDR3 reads TGTGCCAGCTCCCCTCTTGACAGGCCTAATGAAAAACTGTTTTTT. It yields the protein CASSPLDRPNEKLFF.

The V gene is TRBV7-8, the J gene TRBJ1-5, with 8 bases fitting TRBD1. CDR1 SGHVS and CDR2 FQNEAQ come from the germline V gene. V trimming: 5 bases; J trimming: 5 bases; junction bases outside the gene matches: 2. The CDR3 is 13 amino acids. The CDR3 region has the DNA TGTGCCAGCAGCCTGACAGGGGATCAGCCCCAGCATTTT. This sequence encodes CASSLTGDQPQHF.

Here the CDR3 DNA reads TGTGCCAGCAGAGTAGACGATGAGCAGTTCTTC. It codes for CASRVDDEQFF. The rearrangement links TRBV2 to TRBJ2-1; D call uncertain. The V gene lost 6 bases and the J gene lost 8 bases, with 8 bases spanning the gap. This CDR3 region has 11 residues. Germline CDR1 is SNHLY and CDR2 is FYNNEI.

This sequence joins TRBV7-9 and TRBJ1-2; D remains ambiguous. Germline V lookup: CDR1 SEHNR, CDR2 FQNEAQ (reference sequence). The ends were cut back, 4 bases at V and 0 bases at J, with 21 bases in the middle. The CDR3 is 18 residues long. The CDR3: CASSYPGSSPYSNYGYTF. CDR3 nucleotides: TGTGCCAGCAGCTATCCCGGGTCCTCACCCTATTCTAACTATGGCTACACCTTC.

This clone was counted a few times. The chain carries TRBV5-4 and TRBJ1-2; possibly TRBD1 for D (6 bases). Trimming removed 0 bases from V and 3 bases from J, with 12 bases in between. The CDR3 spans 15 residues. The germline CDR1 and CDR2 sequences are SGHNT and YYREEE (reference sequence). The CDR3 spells CASSLGGGEYYGYTF. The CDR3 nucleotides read TGTGCCAGCAGCTTGGGCGGGGGCGAATACTATGGCTACACCTTC.

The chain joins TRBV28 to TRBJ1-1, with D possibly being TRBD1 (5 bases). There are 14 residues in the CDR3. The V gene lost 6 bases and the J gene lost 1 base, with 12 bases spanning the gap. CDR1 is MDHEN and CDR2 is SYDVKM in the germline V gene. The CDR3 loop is CASSWGRANTEAFF. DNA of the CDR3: TGTGCCAGCAGCTGGGGGAGGGCGAACACTGAAGCTTTCTTT.

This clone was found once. The CDR3 protein is CASRYGQGLDYGYTF. The CDR3, as DNA: TGTGCCAGCAGGTATGGACAGGGGTTGGACTATGGCTACACCTTC. The chain couples TRBV27 to TRBJ1-2; 9 nucleotides line up with TRBD1. The CDR3 runs 15 residues. The germline V gene has CDR1 MNHEY and CDR2 SMNVEV (reference sequence). With V trimmed by 6 bases and J by 3 bases, 8 bases remained unmatched.

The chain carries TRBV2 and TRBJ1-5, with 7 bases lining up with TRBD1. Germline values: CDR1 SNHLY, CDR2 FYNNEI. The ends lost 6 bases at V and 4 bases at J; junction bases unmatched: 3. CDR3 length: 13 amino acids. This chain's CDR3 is CASSRDRNQPQHF. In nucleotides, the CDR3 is TGTGCCAGCAGCCGGGACAGAAATCAGCCCCAGCATTTT.

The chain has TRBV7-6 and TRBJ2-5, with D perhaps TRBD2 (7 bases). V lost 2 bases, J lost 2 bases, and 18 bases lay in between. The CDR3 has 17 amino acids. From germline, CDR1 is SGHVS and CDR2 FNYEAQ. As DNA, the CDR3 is TGTGCCAGCAGCTTATATCAACAGGGAGGGGAGCAAGAGACCCAGTACTTC. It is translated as CASSLYQQGGEQETQYF.